This T cell receptor (beta chain) was retrieved from a study of T-cell reconstitution after alpha-beta-depleted transplantation in children. The sample holds many counts of this clonotype. Unique molecular identifiers featured in how the TCRbeta library was prepared. TCRdb fed the PCR reads into MiXCR, producing one record per CDR3 protein. The sample has some 72,000 distinct CDR3 sequences, approximately 7.4% seen once; the top ten hold more than 2.5%. The ends were cut back, 4 bases at V and 10 bases at J, with 15 bases in the middle. Germline assignment: CDR1 SGDLS and CDR2 YYNGEE. The CDR3 sequence is 13 residues long.

The receptor was derived from a human donor who donated a stem cell graft to a child with acute lymphoblastic leukemia. J is TRBJ2-1 and V is TRBV9; D is unresolved. Sequenced material: PBMCs from the stem cell graft donor, taken from the stem cell graft. As DNA, the CDR3 is TGTGCCAGCAGCATCGTTTCGGTAGACGAGCAGTTCTTC. This translates into CASSIVSVDEQFF.